Shown below are 31 T cell receptor beta chains from a single sample sequenced in a study of beta chain features in type 1 diabetes. Whole-study results and caveats: All four CD4+ subsets from Type 1 diabetes patients carried moderately but significantly shorter TCRB CDR3s.

What these receptors recognize is not known. Of the isolated RNA, all was reverse transcribed, and so the sequenced material was expressed TCRB transcripts. Only in-frame clones appear in the TCRdb table, and some are missing; sequencing was by immunoSEQ multiplex PCR. Here the sample spans 300,000 to 350,000 clones, roughly 8.8% being singletons. Sequences were obtained from central memory CD4+ T cells from blood. These receptors all come from a man younger than 40 with type 1 diabetes.

The chain is built from TRBV20-1 and TRBJ1-1; D remains unclear. The germline gives CDR1 DFQATT, CDR2 SNEGSKA (reference sequence). The CDR3 loop spans 11 amino acids. CDR3 amino acids: CRFSRGTEAFF. The CDR3 DNA follows: TGCAGGTTCAGCCGAGGCACTGAAGCTTTCTTT.

V is TRBV2 and J is TRBJ2-2; 10 positions match TRBD1. Germline CDR1 is SNHLY and CDR2 is FYNNEI. The length of the CDR3 is 16 residues. V gave up 3 bases and J gave up 10 bases; unmatched junction bases: 11. This CDR3 reads CASSDLGTGVGEELFF. The CDR3 coding sequence is TGTGCCAGCAGTGACTTAGGGACAGGGGTTGGCGAGGAGCTGTTTTTT.

The J gene is TRBJ2-2, the V gene TRBV18, with D possibly being TRBD2 (5 bases). Germline lookup yields CDR1 KGHSH and CDR2 LQKENI. The CDR3 extends over 14 amino acids. The V gene lost 4 bases and the J gene lost 5 bases, with 11 bases spanning the gap. The CDR3 bases are TGTGCCAGCTCACGGGTCAGAGGGACCGGGGAGCTGTTTTTT. Protein: CASSRVRGTGELFF.

This clone occurred a few times. The gene calls are TRBV28 and TRBJ2-2, with D unresolved. The ends were cut back, 2 bases at V and 6 bases at J, with 4 bases in the middle. Germline CDR1 MDHEN, CDR2 SYDVKM. CDR3 length: 12 residues. This chain's CDR3 is CASSLPPGELFF. DNA of the CDR3: TGTGCCAGCAGTTTACCTCCCGGGGAGCTGTTTTTT.

This clone was counted between two and nine times. The junction shows a germline mismatch at one end, possibly a read error. The chain links TRBV7-9 to TRBJ1-4, with D unclear. Per germline, CDR1 SEHNR and CDR2 FQNEAQ (reference sequence). The CDR3 is 9 residues long. CDR3: CASSSTLLF. The CDR3 DNA reads TGTGCCAGCAGCTCAACCTTGCTTTTT.

This rearrangement joins TRBV28 to TRBJ2-5; D not certain. Trimming left V 6 bases short and J 4 bases short, with 15 bases between. Germline V lookup: CDR1 MDHEN, CDR2 SYDVKM. The CDR3 extends over 14 amino acids. CDR3 nucleotide sequence: TGTGCCAGCAGACATAGGGATGTGGGAGAGACCCAGTACTTC. As protein: CASRHRDVGETQYF.

The table lists this clone with a few counts. In nucleotides, the CDR3 is TGTGCCAGCAGCCAGGGAGACACAGGGGGCGGTGAGACCCAGTACTTC. Translation: CASSQGDTGGGETQYF. This chain uses TRBV7-2 with TRBJ2-5; TRBD1 matches at 9 bases. Germline lookup yields CDR1 SGHTA and CDR2 FQGNSA. J was trimmed by 5 bases and V by 5 bases; bases with no gene match: 12. The CDR3 is made up of 16 amino acids.

This clone was detected many times. V is TRBV5-6 and J is TRBJ2-1, with a weak D call TRBD2 (6 bases). CDR3 size: 16 residues. In germline, CDR1 is SGHDT, CDR2 YYEEEE. V lost 4 bases to trimming and J lost 4 bases, with 18 bases between them. The CDR3 loop is CASSRFVQRAYNEQFF. The CDR3 DNA reads as TGTGCCAGCAGCCGGTTCGTCCAGCGGGCTTACAATGAGCAGTTCTTC.

The chain couples TRBV6-1 to TRBJ2-1, with a weak D call TRBD2 (7 bases). V was pared by 3 bases and J by 2 bases, with 17 bases between. The germline CDR1 and CDR2 sequences are MNHNS and SASEGT. CDR3 length: 17 residues. In DNA, the CDR3 is TGTGCCAGCAGTGAGAACCTCGGGGGGCCTCCCTACAATGAGCAGTTCTTC. Amino acids: CASSENLGGPPYNEQFF.

The J gene is TRBJ2-3, the V gene TRBV7-2; D unclear. Deletions cut 4 bases from V and 0 bases from J, with 5 bases between. There are 13 residues in the CDR3. Germline CDR1 and CDR2: SGHTA and FQGNSA. Here the CDR3 reads CASSSLSTDTQYF. CDR3 sequence (DNA): TGTGCCAGCAGCTCCCTAAGCACAGATACGCAGTATTTT. The full variable domain, in which reference TRBV7-2 and TRBJ2-3 provide the parts outside the CDR3, is GAGVSQSPSNKVTEKGKDVELRCDPISGHTALYWYRQSLGQGLEFLIYFQGNSAPDKSGLPSDRFSAERTGGSVSTLTIQRTQQEDSAVYLCASSSLSTDTQYFGPGTRLTVL.

V usage is TRBV18 and J usage is TRBJ2-5, with 9 positions matching TRBD2. The CDR3 extends over 16 amino acids. Germline CDR1 is KGHSH and CDR2 is LQKENI. The J segment lost 4 bases and the V segment lost 5 bases, leaving 11 bases of the junction unmatched. CDR3 protein: CASSSYSGGLGETQYF. In DNA form, the CDR3 reads TGTGCCAGCTCATCGTATAGCGGGGGCCTAGGAGAGACCCAGTACTTC.

Only a few counts were recorded for this clone. The genes are TRBV5-1 and TRBJ2-7, with no clear D. Germline V gene lookup returns CDR1 SGHRS and CDR2 YFSETQ. The CDR3 has 14 amino acids. The germline V and J ends were trimmed by 3 bases and 9 bases, with 19 bases remaining between them. The CDR3 sequence: CASSSGTRSVGQYF. CDR3 nucleotides: TGCGCCAGCAGCTCCGGTACACGCTCGGTTGGGCAGTACTTC.

This chain links TRBV29-1 with TRBJ2-7; 12 bases agree with TRBD1. The CDR3 spans 14 residues. Trimming at V came to 3 bases and at J to 2 bases, leaving 2 bases not matched to a gene. Germline-derived CDR1 and CDR2 are SQVTM and ANQGSEA. The CDR3, as DNA: TGCAGCGTTGAGCGGGACAGGGGGCCCTACGAGCAGTACTTC. Translated: CSVERDRGPYEQYF.

The V call is TRBV7-2, the J call TRBJ2-4; TRBD2 agrees at 7 bases. Losses at the gene ends were 5 bases for V and 0 bases for J; bases not matched to a gene: 13. From germline, CDR1 is SGHTA and CDR2 FQGNSA. The CDR3 covers 18 residues. Written as DNA, the CDR3 is TGTGCCAGCAGCACCCCCGGGACTACAAATGTAGCCAAAAACATTCAGTACTTC. Protein: CASSTPGTTNVAKNIQYF.

The chain joins TRBV4-3 to TRBJ1-2; 7 bases line up with TRBD1. CDR1 LGHNA and CDR2 YSLEER come from the germline V gene. V was pared by 0 bases and J by 6 bases, with 10 bases of the junction left unmatched. CDR3 length equals 16 residues. The CDR3 DNA sequence: TGCGCCAGCAGCCAAGAACCCAGTAACAGGGGACATGGCTACACCTTC. Its translation: CASSQEPSNRGHGYTF.

Only a few counts were recorded for this clone. The sample carries other DNA sequences with the same CDR3. The rearrangement joins TRBV5-6 to TRBJ2-5; D is ambiguous. This CDR3 comprises 13 residues. V was cut by 2 bases and J by 2 bases, with 7 bases left in between. Germline assignment: CDR1 SGHDT and CDR2 YYEEEE. CDR3 in DNA: TGTGCCAGCAGCTTAGATAGGCAAGAGACCCAGTACTTC. It encodes CASSLDRQETQYF.

The J gene is TRBJ2-7, the V gene TRBV4-3; 12 bases are a match to TRBD2. This CDR3 is 19 amino acids long. Losses at the gene ends were 3 bases for V and 1 base for J; bases not matched to a gene: 13. The V gene's germline CDR1 is LGHNA and CDR2 YSLEER. The chain's CDR3 is CASSHTSGGSPQTSYEQYF. The CDR3 nucleotides read TGCGCCAGCAGCCACACTAGCGGGGGGTCACCACAGACGTCCTACGAGCAGTACTTC.

This clone has more than one count but fewer than ten. The rearrangement uses TRBV7-9 and TRBJ2-3; 8 bases are a match to TRBD2. The CDR3 runs 15 residues. The V segment lost 3 bases and the J segment 3 bases; nucleotides outside the gene matches: 5. Germline CDR1 SEHNR, CDR2 FQNEAQ (reference sequence). CDR3 coding DNA: TGTGCCAGCAGCTTGGAGCGGGGGAGGACAGATACGCAGTATTTT. It is translated as CASSLERGRTDTQYF.

This clone was recorded a few times. The chain employs TRBV6-1 and TRBJ2-7; TRBD2 agrees at 8 bases. V lost 1 base to trimming and J lost 3 bases; unmatched junction nucleotides: 8. The CDR3 covers 16 residues. Looked up from germline, CDR1 is MNHNS and CDR2 is SASEGT. The CDR3 reads CASSEVRASGGYEQYF. Written as DNA, the CDR3 is TGTGCCAGCAGTGAAGTCAGGGCCAGCGGGGGCTACGAGCAGTACTTC.

This clone showed up many times. The chain employs TRBV6-6 and TRBJ1-1; D ambiguous. The CDR3 has 13 residues. The V and J ends lost 6 bases and 1 base respectively, with 9 bases between them. Germline assignment: CDR1 MNHNY and CDR2 SVGAGI (reference sequence). Here the CDR3 DNA reads TGTGCCAGCAGCTCCCGGCCGAACACTGAAGCTTTCTTT. This gives the protein CASSSRPNTEAFF.

In its sample, this clone was seen a few times. This sequence joins TRBV5-1 and TRBJ1-1; D is perhaps TRBD1 (5 bases). Trimming took off 0 bases at V and 0 bases at J, with 15 bases between the two ends. The CDR3 extends over 17 amino acids. Germline CDR1 is SGHRS and CDR2 is YFSETQ. As DNA, the CDR3 is TGCGCCAGCAGCTTGGTACGGGACGGGCGGATGAACACTGAAGCTTTCTTT. Its protein is CASSLVRDGRMNTEAFF.

The chain recombines TRBV5-6 with TRBJ2-3; D is unresolved. The germline V gene has CDR1 SGHDT and CDR2 YYEEEE. CDR3 length equals 13 residues. Deletions cut 4 bases from V and 2 bases from J, with 8 bases between. The CDR3 spells CASSLVHTDTQYF. The CDR3 coding sequence is TGTGCCAGCAGCCTGGTACACACAGATACGCAGTATTTT.

The chain is built from TRBV10-3 and TRBJ1-6; TRBD1 is a possible D gene (6 bases). The V end lost 4 bases, the J end lost 8 bases, and 12 bases lay between the germline ends. In germline, CDR1 is ENHRY, CDR2 SYGVKD. The CDR3 is made up of 14 amino acids. Here the CDR3 reads CAISVTGRDSPLHF. CDR3 in DNA: TGTGCCATCAGTGTCACAGGGAGGGATTCACCCCTCCACTTT.

In its sample, this clone was seen a few times. The V call is TRBV7-9, the J call TRBJ1-2; tentative D call: TRBD1 (5 bases). CDR3 length: 15 amino acids. CDR1 and CDR2 from the germline V gene are SEHNR and FQNEAQ (reference sequence). Trimming stripped 5 bases from V and 8 bases from J, with 21 bases between. This CDR3 is CASSASGGGLEGYTF. CDR3 nucleotide sequence: TGTGCCAGCAGCGCCTCGGGGGGAGGCCTCGAGGGCTACACCTTC.

This chain links TRBV7-9 with TRBJ2-5; D is unresolved. Germline-derived CDR1 and CDR2 are SEHNR and FQNEAQ (reference sequence). CDR3 size: 15 residues. V dropped 3 bases and J dropped 5 bases, with 16 bases sitting between them. The chain's CDR3 is CASSLQARVGETQYF. The CDR3 nucleotides read TGTGCCAGCAGCTTGCAGGCCCGGGTCGGGGAGACCCAGTACTTC. The full variable domain, its missing parts supplied by reference TRBV7-9 and TRBJ2-5, is DTGVSQNPRHKITKRGQNVTFRCDPISEHNRLYWYRQTLGQGPEFLTYFQNEAQLEKSRLLSDRFSAERPKGSFSTLEIQRTEQGDSAMYLCASSLQARVGETQYFGPGTRLLVL.

This clone was recorded a few times. The DNA for the CDR3 is TGCGCCAGCAGCCAGACCCTGAGCGGGGGCCTAGCTTCCACAGATACGCAGTATTTT. Translated, it gives CASSQTLSGGLASTDTQYF. This chain connects TRBV4-3 to TRBJ2-3, with 8 bases aligning to TRBD2. V gave up 3 bases and J gave up 2 bases; unmatched junction bases: 16. CDR1 and CDR2 (germline): LGHNA, YSLEER. CDR3 length equals 19 residues.

This clone turned up a few times. This sequence joins TRBV6-1 and TRBJ2-5, with TRBD1 matching over 8 bases. Germline CDR1 and CDR2: MNHNS and SASEGT. Trimming at V came to 6 bases and at J to 5 bases, leaving 8 bases not matched to a gene. CDR3 length: 14 residues. CDR3 sequence reads: CASSGQGARETQYF. The CDR3 coding sequence is TGTGCCAGCAGCGGACAGGGCGCCAGGGAGACCCAGTACTTC.

The J gene is TRBJ2-1, the V gene TRBV9; D ambiguous. This CDR3 is built from 16 residues. Germline loops: CDR1 SGDLS, CDR2 YYNGEE. Deletions cut 0 bases from V and 1 base from J, with 11 bases between. The CDR3 is CASSVASRESYNEQFF. CDR3 in DNA: TGTGCCAGCAGCGTAGCGTCCCGTGAGTCCTACAATGAGCAGTTCTTC.

This clone was observed a handful of times. This chain links TRBV7-9 with TRBJ2-3; 7 nucleotides agree with TRBD1. The junction had 0 bases not matched to a gene; V was cut back by 3 bases and J by 0 bases. The CDR3 has 14 residues. Per germline, CDR1 SEHNR and CDR2 FQNEAQ (reference sequence). CDR3 amino acids: CASSLGQSTDTQYF. The CDR3 bases are TGTGCCAGCAGCTTGGGACAGAGCACAGATACGCAGTATTTT.

This sequence joins TRBV5-6 and TRBJ2-3; 11 bases align to TRBD1. The trim removed 0 bases at V and 4 bases at J, leaving 7 bases unmatched. CDR3 length equals 17 residues. CDR1 SGHDT and CDR2 YYEEEE come from the germline V gene. The DNA for the CDR3 is TGTGCCAGCAGCTTGGGGACAGGGGGCTCAAGCGCAGATACGCAGTATTTT. Translating it yields CASSLGTGGSSADTQYF.

Only a few counts were recorded for this clone. The chain recombines TRBV12-5 with TRBJ1-1, with D perhaps TRBD1 (5 bases). Per germline, CDR1 LGHNT and CDR2 FRNRAP. The CDR3 runs 15 residues. V was trimmed by 0 bases and J by 4 bases, leaving 12 bases between them. The CDR3 nucleotides read TGTGCTAGTGGTTTGGTACTTCAGGGCCTCACTGAAGCTTTCTTT. Residues: CASGLVLQGLTEAFF.